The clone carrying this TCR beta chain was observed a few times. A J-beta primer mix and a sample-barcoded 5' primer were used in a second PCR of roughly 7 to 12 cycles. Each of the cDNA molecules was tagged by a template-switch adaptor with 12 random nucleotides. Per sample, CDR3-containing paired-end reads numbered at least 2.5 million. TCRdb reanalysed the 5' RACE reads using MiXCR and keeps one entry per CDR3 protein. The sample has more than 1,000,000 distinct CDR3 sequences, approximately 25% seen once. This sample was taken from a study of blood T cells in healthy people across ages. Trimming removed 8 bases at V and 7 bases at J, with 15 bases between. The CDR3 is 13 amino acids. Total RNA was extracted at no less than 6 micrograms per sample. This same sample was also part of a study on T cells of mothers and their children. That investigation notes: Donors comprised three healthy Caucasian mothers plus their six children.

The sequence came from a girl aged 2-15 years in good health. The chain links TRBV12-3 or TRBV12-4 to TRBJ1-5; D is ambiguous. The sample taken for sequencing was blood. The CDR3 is CASHREAKQPQHF. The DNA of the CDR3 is TGTGCCAGCCATCGCGAGGCTAAGCAGCCCCAGCATTTT.